The 12 T cell receptor beta chains below all came from one sample that was sequenced in a study of blood T cell repertoires in COVID-19. Assay: immunoSEQ multiplex PCR; the TCRdb copy retains only in-frame clones and omits some. The sample comprises 200,000 to 300,000 clones, 88% of which are singletons, and about 4.1% rests with the top ten. Sequenced sample: peripheral blood. The receptors were gathered from a man aged 60 to 69 who had recovered from COVID-19.

This clone occurred once. J is TRBJ2-7 and V is TRBV3-1 (or the pseudogene TRBV3-2); 12 nucleotides align to TRBD2. This CDR3 comprises 13 residues. Trimming took 3 bases from V and 6 from J; bases not matched to a gene: 0. Germline lookup yields CDR1 LGHDT and CDR2 YNNKEL (reference sequence). This CDR3 is CASSQTSGGEQYF. The DNA for the CDR3 is TGTGCCAGCAGCCAGACTAGCGGGGGCGAGCAGTACTTC.

This clone has only one observation. The chain joins TRBV7-2 to TRBJ2-2, with 11 bases fitting TRBD2. V shed 5 bases and J 4 bases; nucleotides not matched to a gene: 6. The CDR3 has 16 amino acids. Germline CDR1 SGHTA, CDR2 FQGNSA. The CDR3 bases are TGTGCCAGCAGCCTTAGCGGGGGGGCAGTCACCGGGGAGCTGTTTTTT. This codes for CASSLSGGAVTGELFF.

V gene TRBV15 combines with J gene TRBJ2-7; 8 bases line up with TRBD2. Germline CDR1 and CDR2: LNHNV and YYDKDF (reference sequence). V gave up 0 bases and J gave up 3 bases; unmatched junction bases: 10. The CDR3 loop spans 17 amino acids. The chain's CDR3 is CATSREAGGQKLYEQYF. The CDR3 DNA follows: TGTGCCACCAGCAGAGAGGCGGGGGGACAAAAACTCTACGAGCAGTACTTC.

The chain recombines TRBV2 with TRBJ1-2; 7 nucleotides line up with TRBD1. Germline V gene data show CDR1 as SNHLY and CDR2 as FYNNEI. J gave up 4 bases and V 5 bases, and 7 bases lay outside the gene matches. This CDR3 has 14 residues. The CDR3 sequence is CASSYPGTVYGYTF. The CDR3 DNA is TGTGCCAGCAGTTATCCCGGGACAGTCTATGGCTACACCTTC.

CDR3 amino acids: CASSSYAGTAEKLFF. CDR3 bases: TGTGCCAGCAGCTCATACGCTGGGACAGCAGAAAAACTGTTTTTT. The chain couples TRBV7-9 to TRBJ1-4, with 7 bases that match TRBD1. The ends lost 4 bases at V and 8 bases at J; junction bases unmatched: 10. Germline V CDR1 and CDR2: SEHNR, FQNEAQ (reference sequence). The CDR3 has 15 amino acids.

This clone has only one observation. The V gene is TRBV2, the J gene TRBJ2-2, with D possibly being TRBD2 (6 bases). The CDR3 totals 16 residues. Trimming cost V 4 bases and J 0 bases, with 12 bases left between them. The germline V gene encodes CDR1 SNHLY and CDR2 FYNNEI. CDR3 sequence: CASSGAGGTNTGELFF. The CDR3 DNA reads as TGTGCCAGCAGTGGTGCCGGGGGTACGAACACCGGGGAGCTGTTTTTT. Full variable domain (rest looked up from reference TRBV2 and TRBJ2-2): EPEVTQTPSHQVTQMGQEVILRCVPISNHLYFYWYRQILGQKVEFLVSFYNNEISEKSEIFDDQFSVERPDGSNFTLKIRSTKLEDSAMYFCASSGAGGTNTGELFFGEGSRLTVL.

V is TRBV10-2 and J is TRBJ2-7; TRBD2 matches 10 bases. This CDR3 has 15 amino acids. V lost 6 bases and J lost 2; bases outside the gene matches: 7. Germline assignment: CDR1 WSHSY and CDR2 SAAADI. The CDR3 DNA is TGCGCCAGCAGCCTACGTAGCGGGGGGCCCTACGAGCAGTACTTC. It yields the protein CASSLRSGGPYEQYF.

The rearrangement joins TRBV27 to TRBJ1-1; D is ambiguous. Germline V gene sequence: CDR1 MNHEY, CDR2 SMNVEV (reference sequence). Trimming pared 6 bases from V and 0 bases from J, leaving 8 bases between. The CDR3 length is 13 residues. CDR3 sequence reads: CASSSPLNTEAFF. In DNA form, the CDR3 reads TGTGCCAGCAGCTCCCCCCTGAACACTGAAGCTTTCTTT.

This rearrangement joins TRBV2 to TRBJ2-1; TRBD2 matches at 10 bases. The CDR3 loop spans 15 amino acids. The junction had 3 bases not matched to a gene; V was cut back by 7 bases and J by 0 bases. From germline, CDR1 is SNHLY and CDR2 FYNNEI. As DNA, the CDR3 is TGTGCCAGCATCCGGACTAGCGGCTCCTACAATGAGCAGTTCTTC. Translation gives CASIRTSGSYNEQFF.

The genes are TRBV19 and TRBJ1-6; TRBD1 matches at 8 bases. Germline V gives CDR1 LNHDA, CDR2 SQIVND (reference sequence). The length of the CDR3 is 13 residues. V gave up 9 bases and J gave up 10 bases; unmatched junction bases: 8. In nucleotides, the CDR3 is TGTGCCAGCGACGACAGGGGCATATCACCCCTCCACTTT. This sequence encodes CASDDRGISPLHF.

The rearrangement links TRBV3-1 (or the pseudogene TRBV3-2) to TRBJ2-7, with 7 bases identical to TRBD2. Germline values: CDR1 LGHDT, CDR2 YNNKEL (reference sequence). The junction had 6 bases not matched to a gene; V was cut back by 0 bases and J by 4 bases. This CDR3 is 15 amino acids long. The CDR3 sequence is CASSQEGTTRYEQYF. The CDR3 region has the DNA TGTGCCAGCAGCCAAGAAGGGACTACAAGATACGAGCAGTACTTC.

The genes are TRBV7-9 and TRBJ2-5; TRBD2 is a possible D gene (6 bases). Deletions cut 5 bases from V and 6 bases from J, with 16 bases between. Germline loops: CDR1 SEHNR, CDR2 FQNEAQ (reference sequence). The CDR3 spans 14 residues. The DNA for the CDR3 is TGTGCCAGCAGCCACCCCGCGGGGCCCCAGACCCAGTACTTC. Its translation is CASSHPAGPQTQYF.